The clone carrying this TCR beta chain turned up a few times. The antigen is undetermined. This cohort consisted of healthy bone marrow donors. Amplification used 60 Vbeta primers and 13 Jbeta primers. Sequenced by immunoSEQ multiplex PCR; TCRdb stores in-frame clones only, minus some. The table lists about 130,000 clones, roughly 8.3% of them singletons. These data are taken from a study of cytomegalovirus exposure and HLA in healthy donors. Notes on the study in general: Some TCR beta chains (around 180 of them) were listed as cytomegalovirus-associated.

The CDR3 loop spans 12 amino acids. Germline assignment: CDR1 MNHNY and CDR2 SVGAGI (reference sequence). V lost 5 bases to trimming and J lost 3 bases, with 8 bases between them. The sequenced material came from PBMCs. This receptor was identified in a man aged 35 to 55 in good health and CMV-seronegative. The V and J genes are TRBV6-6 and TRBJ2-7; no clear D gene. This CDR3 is CASSPNSYEQYF. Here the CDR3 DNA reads TGTGCCAGCAGTCCCAACAGCTACGAGCAGTACTTC.